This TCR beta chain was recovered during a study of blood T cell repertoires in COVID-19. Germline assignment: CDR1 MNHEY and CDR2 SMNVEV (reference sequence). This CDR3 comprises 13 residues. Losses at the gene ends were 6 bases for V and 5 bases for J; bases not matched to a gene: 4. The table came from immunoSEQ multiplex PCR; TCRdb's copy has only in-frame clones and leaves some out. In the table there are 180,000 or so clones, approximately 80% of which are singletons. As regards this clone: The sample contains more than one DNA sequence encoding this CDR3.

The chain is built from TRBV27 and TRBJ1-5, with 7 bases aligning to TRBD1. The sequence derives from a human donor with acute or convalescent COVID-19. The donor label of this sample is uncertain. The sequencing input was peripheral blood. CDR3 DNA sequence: TGTGCCAGCAGCTTCCAGGGGGATCAGCCCCAGCATTTT. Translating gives CASSFQGDQPQHF.